This T cell receptor (beta chain) was captured by sequencing in a study of CD8 T cells in Susac syndrome. After extraction with the RNeasy kit, roughly 0.45 to 1 ug of the RNA was reverse transcribed using random hexamers. TCRdb re-derived calls from the immunoSEQ multiplex PCR reads in MiXCR, one entry per CDR3 protein. The data hold about 180,000 distinct CDR3 sequences, with approximately 96% observed a single time. V lost 4 bases and J lost 4; bases outside the gene matches: 7. The germline CDR1 and CDR2 sequences are SQVTM and ANQGSEA. The CDR3 has 14 residues. This chain uses TRBV29-1 with TRBJ1-2; 9 bases are a match to TRBD1. The sequenced sample was CD8+ T cells from PBMCs. The receptor was isolated from a human donor with multiple sclerosis. Here the CDR3 DNA reads TGCAGCGTTGCCTTGGGACAGGGCGCCTATGGCTACACCTTC. It is translated as CSVALGQGAYGYTF.